This T cell receptor (beta chain) was observed in a study of shared clonotypes between healthy human individuals. Overall study findings and caveats: Researchers sampled only blood; tissue repertoires likely differ. Rarefaction curves obtained for sorted subsets showed sequencing incomplete despite large depth.

A remark on this clone: The antigen is unknown.

CDR1 is MRHNA, CDR2 SNTAGT, per germline. The germline V and J ends were trimmed by 4 bases and 7 bases, with 25 bases remaining between them. The CDR3 covers 17 residues. Per sorted-subset replicate PCR, input was approximately 0.2 ug DNA, representing around 28,000 T cell genomes. The protocol was immunoSEQ multiplex PCR, while the TCRdb copy is restricted to in-frame clones and leaves out a portion. Altogether under 150,000 clones are present, about two thirds being singletons, with the ten largest covering 20% to 25%. The sequenced material came from memory CD8+ T cells sorted from blood. As to subset: CD45RO+ cells pooled with CCR7-negative TemRA cells. The receptor's source is a woman aged 25 to 39 in good health. This chain joins TRBV6-4 and TRBJ2-5; the D call may be TRBD1 or TRBD2 (5 bases each). The CDR3 is CASSGGIRDPLGGTQYF. DNA for the CDR3: TGTGCCAGCAGTGGAGGCATTAGGGACCCTCTAGGAGGGACCCAGTACTTC.